This T cell receptor beta chain was observed in a study of neurological immune-mediated disorders. This CDR3 comprises 17 residues. Trimming took 0 bases from V and 2 from J; bases not matched to a gene: 7. Looked up from germline, CDR1 is LGHNA and CDR2 is YNFKEQ. This clonotype showed up many times. The cell input for sorted libraries was roughly 900,000, and those cells were CD4+ or CD8+ T cells. 5'RACE employing 10-nucleotide random UMIs yielded the cDNA. From 15-18 subjects, every sequencing run obtained over 160 million TCR-beta sequences. TCRdb used MiXCR to reprocess the 5' RACE reads, holding one entry per CDR3 protein. The sample has about 41,000 distinct CDR3 sequences; about 15% are singletons.

The source is a woman in her sixties with HTLV-1-associated myelopathy (HAM/TSP). V and J are TRBV4-2 and TRBJ2-5; TRBD2 matches at 9 bases. The material sequenced was CD4+ T cells from blood. The CDR3 loop is CASSQDPSGAIQETQYF. The CDR3 nucleotides are TGTGCCAGCAGCCAAGACCCTAGCGGGGCTATACAAGAGACCCAGTACTTC.